The text below deals with one TCR beta chain. Its recognized antigen is unknown. The record has no base qualities; no much larger clone is one base away. Reading the germline V gene gives CDR1 SGHRS and CDR2 YFSETQ. V ends up 3 bases short and J 4 bases short, with an unmatched junction base count of 17. From the cysteine up to the phenylalanine, the CDR3 has a length of 19 residues. Left in the record is the CDR3 DNA by itself, 57 bases read in frame from the first base. Each collaborating institution followed its own protocols to collect whole blood in K2EDTA tubes. For TCRbeta analysis, collaborator samples were shipped as frozen whole blood, as isolated PBMCs, or as DNA extracted from either sample type. TCRbeta CDR3 regions were amplified from genomic DNA using the immunoSEQ Assay, a bias-controlled multiplex PCR. The authors processed their data as follows. Nucleated cell counts per sample were estimated from amplification of reference gene primers within the assay. Sequence reads were collapsed and filtered to measure the absolute abundance of every unique TCRbeta CDR3 rearrangement. Productive Simpson clonality was computed per sample as the square root of Simpson's diversity index over productive rearrangements. TCRdb retrieved this table from immuneACCESS and kept in-frame rearrangements only. Not all clones are present; in checked studies, unresolved V genes account for under half, and no reason is known for the remainder. D and trimming were read from the DNA, whereas the V and J calls and clone size are those reported in that table. Within this sample are 24,000 or so clones, with 80% to 90% of them counted one time only. More than 10% of the sample is taken by the ten largest.

The data were obtained in a study of blood T cell repertoires in COVID-19 (dated by TCRdb to between 2020 and 2021). General notes on the study: Samples from collaborators originated in the United States, Italy and Spain and spanned both the acute and convalescent phases of COVID-19. Deeply sampled blood TCRbeta repertoires from subjects exposed to, actively infected with, or recovered from COVID-19 were included in the dataset. Nearly every sample came with metadata listing a de-identified subject ID, COVID-19 status, age in years and sex. The samples were drawn from two sources: the first 160 participants of the ongoing ImmuneRACE study, and 1,254 subjects contributed by 6 global collaborators. Where available, HLA class I and class II types were taken from metadata supplied by the sample provider and were not determined by assay-based typing. The material from the prospective study consisted of cDNA or gDNA derived from T cells, B-cell-depleted T cells, or PBMCs. The repertoires were released in a freely available public database meant as a resource for research on the immune response to SARS-CoV-2. Points the paper makes about the study in general: How much clinical and demographic metadata was included differed by source and by participant, and the metadata was provided uncurated.

Source material: peripheral blood. This clonotype originated in a woman of 80 years or more with active or convalescent COVID-19. Recombination joined TRBV5-1 with TRBJ1-3; the central 9 bases match TRBD1. The CDR3 reads CASSYYSTGGTSGGNTIYF. The nucleotide sequence is given as TGCGCCAGCAGCTACTACTCGACAGGGGGAACATCGGGGGGAAACACCATATATTTT.